This T cell receptor (beta chain) was captured in a study of identical twins. In germline, CDR1 is MNHEY, CDR2 SVGAGI. The CDR3 contains 15 residues. Trimming removed 4 bases from V and 3 bases from J, with 16 bases in between. Whole-study findings and limits: The study found weaker excess twin sharing in beta out-of-frame sequences.

In TCRdb, the 5' RACE reads were re-called with MiXCR into one record per CDR3 protein. The sample records 450,000 or so distinct CDR3 sequences, 14% being singletons. With regard to this clonotype: Its antigen is as yet unknown.

The same data also went into a second study, on yellow fever vaccine responses in identical twins.

The TCR comes from a woman between 18 and 29 years old in good health. Input material: CD4+ T cells sorted from blood. The chain uses TRBV6-5 and TRBJ2-7; no reliable D call. CDR3 bases: TGTGCCAGCAGTTCCCTCCGGGCAGAACTCTACGAGCAGTACTTC. It is translated as CASSSLRAELYEQYF.